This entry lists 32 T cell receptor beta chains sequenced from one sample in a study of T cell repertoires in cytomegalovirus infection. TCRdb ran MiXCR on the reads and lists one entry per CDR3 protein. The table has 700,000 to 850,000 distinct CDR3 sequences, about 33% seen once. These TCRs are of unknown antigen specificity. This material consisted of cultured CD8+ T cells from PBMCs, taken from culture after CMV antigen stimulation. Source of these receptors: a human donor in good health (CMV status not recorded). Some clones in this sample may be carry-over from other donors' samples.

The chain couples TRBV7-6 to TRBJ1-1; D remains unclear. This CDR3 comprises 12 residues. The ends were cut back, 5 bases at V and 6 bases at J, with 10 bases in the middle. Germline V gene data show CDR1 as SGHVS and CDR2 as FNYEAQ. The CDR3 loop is CASSPRDAEAFF. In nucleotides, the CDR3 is TGTGCCAGCAGCCCACGGGATGCTGAAGCTTTCTTT. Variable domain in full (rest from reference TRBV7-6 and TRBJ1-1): GAGVSQSPRYKVTKRGQDVALRCDPISGHVSLYWYRQALGQGPEFLTYFNYEAQQDKSGLPNDRFSAERPEGSISTLTIQRTEQRDSAMYRCASSPRDAEAFFGQGTRLTVV.

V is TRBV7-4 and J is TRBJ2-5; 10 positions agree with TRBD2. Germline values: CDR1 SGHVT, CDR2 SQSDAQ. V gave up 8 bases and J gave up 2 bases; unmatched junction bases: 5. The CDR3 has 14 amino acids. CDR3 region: CASHSGGRQETQYF. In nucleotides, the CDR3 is TGTGCCAGCCATAGCGGGGGGAGACAAGAGACCCAGTACTTC.

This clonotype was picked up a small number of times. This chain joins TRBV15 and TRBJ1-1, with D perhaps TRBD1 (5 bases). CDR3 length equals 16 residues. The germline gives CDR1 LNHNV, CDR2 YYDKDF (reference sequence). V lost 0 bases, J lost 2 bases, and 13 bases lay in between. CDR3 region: CATSRDTGGFNTEAFF. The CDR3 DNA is TGTGCCACCAGCAGAGATACCGGGGGATTTAACACTGAAGCTTTCTTT.

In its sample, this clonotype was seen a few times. CDR3 sequence reads: CASTNSPRAAQETQYF. CDR3 coding DNA: TGTGCCAGCACCAACTCCCCGCGGGCAGCACAAGAGACCCAGTACTTC. The V gene is TRBV7-9, the J gene TRBJ2-5, with a weak D call TRBD2 (5 bases). V lost 7 bases to trimming and J lost 2 bases, with 20 bases between them. CDR1 is SEHNR, CDR2 FQNEAQ, per germline (reference sequence). This CDR3 spans 16 amino acids.

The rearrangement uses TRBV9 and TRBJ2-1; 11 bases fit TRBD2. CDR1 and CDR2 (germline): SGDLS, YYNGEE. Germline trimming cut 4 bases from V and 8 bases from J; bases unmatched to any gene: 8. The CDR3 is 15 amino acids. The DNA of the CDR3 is TGTGCCAGCAGCCCGGGACTAGCGGTCCCCTATGAGCAGTTCTTC. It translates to CASSPGLAVPYEQFF.

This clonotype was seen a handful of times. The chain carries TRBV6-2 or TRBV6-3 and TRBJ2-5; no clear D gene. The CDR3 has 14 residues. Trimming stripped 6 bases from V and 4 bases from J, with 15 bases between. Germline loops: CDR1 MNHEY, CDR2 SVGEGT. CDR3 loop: CASRLGRASETQYF. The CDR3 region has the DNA TGTGCCAGCAGACTTGGTCGGGCTTCAGAGACCCAGTACTTC.

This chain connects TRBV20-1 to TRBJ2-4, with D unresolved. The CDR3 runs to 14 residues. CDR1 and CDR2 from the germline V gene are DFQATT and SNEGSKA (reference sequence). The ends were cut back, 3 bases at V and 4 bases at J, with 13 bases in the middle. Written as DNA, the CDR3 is TGCAGTGCTAGGAACCCACACGGGAAAAACATTCAGTACTTC. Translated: CSARNPHGKNIQYF.

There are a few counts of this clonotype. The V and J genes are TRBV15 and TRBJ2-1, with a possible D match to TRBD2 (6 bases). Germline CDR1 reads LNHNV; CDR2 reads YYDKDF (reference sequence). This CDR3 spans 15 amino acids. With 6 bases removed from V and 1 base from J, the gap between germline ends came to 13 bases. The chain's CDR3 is CATRAGTSSYNEQFF. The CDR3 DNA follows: TGTGCCACCAGGGCTGGGACTTCTTCCTACAATGAGCAGTTCTTC.

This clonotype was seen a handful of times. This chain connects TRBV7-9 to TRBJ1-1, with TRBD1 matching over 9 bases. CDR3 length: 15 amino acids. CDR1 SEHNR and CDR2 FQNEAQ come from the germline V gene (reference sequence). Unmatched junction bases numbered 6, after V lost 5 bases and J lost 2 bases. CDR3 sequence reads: CASSPRQGENTEAFF. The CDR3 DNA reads TGTGCCAGCAGCCCTCGACAGGGGGAAAACACTGAAGCTTTCTTT.

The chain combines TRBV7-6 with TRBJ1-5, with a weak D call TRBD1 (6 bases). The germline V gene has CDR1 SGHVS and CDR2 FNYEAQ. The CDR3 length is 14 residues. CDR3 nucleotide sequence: TGTGTCAGTGGGGACATCCGTAGCAATCAGCCCCAGCATTTT. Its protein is CVSGDIRSNQPQHF. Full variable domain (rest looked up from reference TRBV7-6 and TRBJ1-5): GAGVSQSPRYKVTKRGQDVALRCDPISGHVSLYWYRQALGQGPEFLTYFNYEAQQDKSGLPNDRFSAERPEGSISTLTIQRTEQRDSAMYRCVSGDIRSNQPQHFGDGTRLSIL.

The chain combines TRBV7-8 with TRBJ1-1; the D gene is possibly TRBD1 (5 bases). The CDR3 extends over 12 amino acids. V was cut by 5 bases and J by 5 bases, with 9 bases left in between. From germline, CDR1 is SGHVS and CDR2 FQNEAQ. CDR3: CASSGGVTEAFF. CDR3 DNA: TGTGCCAGCAGCGGGGGGGTTACTGAAGCTTTCTTT.

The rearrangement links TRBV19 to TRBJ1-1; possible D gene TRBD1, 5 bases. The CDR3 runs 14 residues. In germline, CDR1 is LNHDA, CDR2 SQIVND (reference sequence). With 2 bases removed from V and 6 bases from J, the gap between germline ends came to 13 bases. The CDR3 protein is CASSILQATAEAFF. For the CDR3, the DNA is TGTGCCAGTAGTATACTACAGGCGACGGCTGAAGCTTTCTTT.

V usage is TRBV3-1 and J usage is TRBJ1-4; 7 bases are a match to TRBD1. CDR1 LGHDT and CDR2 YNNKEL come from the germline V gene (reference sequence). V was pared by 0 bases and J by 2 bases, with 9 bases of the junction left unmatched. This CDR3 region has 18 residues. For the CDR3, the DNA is TGTGCCAGCAGCCAAGAGGTTCAACAGGGGTGGACTAATGAAAAACTGTTTTTT. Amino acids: CASSQEVQQGWTNEKLFF. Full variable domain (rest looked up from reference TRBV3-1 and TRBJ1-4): DTAVSQTPKYLVTQMGNDKSIKCEQNLGHDTMYWYKQDSKKFLKIMFSYNNKELIINETVPNRFSPKSPDKAHLNLHINSLELGDSAVYFCASSQEVQQGWTNEKLFFGSGTQLSVL.

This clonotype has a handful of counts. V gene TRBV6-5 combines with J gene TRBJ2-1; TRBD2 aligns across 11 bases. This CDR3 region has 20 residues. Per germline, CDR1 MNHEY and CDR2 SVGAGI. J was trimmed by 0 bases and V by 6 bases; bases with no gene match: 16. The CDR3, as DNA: TGTGCCAGCAGCACACCACCAATAGCGGGGGGGCCCAGCTCCTACAATGAGCAGTTCTTC. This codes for CASSTPPIAGGPSSYNEQFF.

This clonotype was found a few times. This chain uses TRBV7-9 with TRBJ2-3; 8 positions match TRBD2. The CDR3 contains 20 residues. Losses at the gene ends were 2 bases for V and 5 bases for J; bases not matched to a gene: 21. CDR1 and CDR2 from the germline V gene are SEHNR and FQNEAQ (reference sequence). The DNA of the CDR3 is TGTGCCAGCAGCTTATTACCCGGAATCCTAGCGGGTCCAGATGGAGATACGCAGTATTTT. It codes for CASSLLPGILAGPDGDTQYF.

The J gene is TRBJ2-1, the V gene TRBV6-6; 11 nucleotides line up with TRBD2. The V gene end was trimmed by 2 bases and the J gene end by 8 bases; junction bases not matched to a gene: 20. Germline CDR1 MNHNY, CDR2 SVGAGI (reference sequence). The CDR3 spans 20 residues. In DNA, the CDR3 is TGTGCCAGCAGTTACATTGATTCACTCATAGCGGGGGGGCCTCTGGATGAGCAGTTCTTC. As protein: CASSYIDSLIAGGPLDEQFF.

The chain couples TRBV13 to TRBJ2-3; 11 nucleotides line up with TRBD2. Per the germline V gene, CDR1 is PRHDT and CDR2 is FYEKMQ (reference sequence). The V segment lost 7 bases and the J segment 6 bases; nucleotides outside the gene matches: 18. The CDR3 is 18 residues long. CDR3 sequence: CASMPPRPSVAGGDTQYF. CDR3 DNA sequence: TGTGCCAGCATGCCTCCCAGGCCTTCGGTAGCGGGGGGGGATACGCAGTATTTT.

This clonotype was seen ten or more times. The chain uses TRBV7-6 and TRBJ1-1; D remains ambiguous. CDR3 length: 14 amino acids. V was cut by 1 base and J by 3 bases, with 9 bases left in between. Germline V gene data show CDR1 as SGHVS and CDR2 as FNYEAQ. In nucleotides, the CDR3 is TGTGCCAGCAGCTTAGACCCCCCTGACACTGAAGCTTTCTTT. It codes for CASSLDPPDTEAFF.

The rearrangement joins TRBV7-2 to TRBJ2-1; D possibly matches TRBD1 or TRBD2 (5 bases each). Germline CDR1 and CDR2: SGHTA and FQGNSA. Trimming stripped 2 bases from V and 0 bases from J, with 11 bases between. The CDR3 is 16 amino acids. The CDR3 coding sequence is TGTGCCAGCAGCTTACCGGGGCAGAGCTCCTACAATGAGCAGTTCTTC. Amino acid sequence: CASSLPGQSSYNEQFF.

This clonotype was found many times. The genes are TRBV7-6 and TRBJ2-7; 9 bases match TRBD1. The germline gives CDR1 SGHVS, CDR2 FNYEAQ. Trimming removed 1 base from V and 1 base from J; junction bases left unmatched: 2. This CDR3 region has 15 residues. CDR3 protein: CASSLGTGESYEQYF. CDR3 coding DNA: TGTGCCAGCAGCTTAGGGACAGGGGAGTCCTACGAGCAGTACTTC.

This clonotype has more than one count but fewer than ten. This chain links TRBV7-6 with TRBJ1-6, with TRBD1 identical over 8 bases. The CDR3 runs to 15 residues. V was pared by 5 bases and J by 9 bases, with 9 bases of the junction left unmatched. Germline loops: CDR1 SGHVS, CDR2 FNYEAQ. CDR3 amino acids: CASSTGQGLRSPLHF. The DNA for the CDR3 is TGTGCCAGCAGCACCGGACAGGGACTTCGTTCACCCCTCCACTTT.

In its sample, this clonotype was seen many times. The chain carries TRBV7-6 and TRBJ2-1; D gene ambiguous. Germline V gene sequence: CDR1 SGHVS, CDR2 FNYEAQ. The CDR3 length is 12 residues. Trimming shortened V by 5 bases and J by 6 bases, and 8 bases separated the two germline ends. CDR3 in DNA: TGTGCCAGCAGCCCACGTCTCAATGAGCAGTTCTTC. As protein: CASSPRLNEQFF.

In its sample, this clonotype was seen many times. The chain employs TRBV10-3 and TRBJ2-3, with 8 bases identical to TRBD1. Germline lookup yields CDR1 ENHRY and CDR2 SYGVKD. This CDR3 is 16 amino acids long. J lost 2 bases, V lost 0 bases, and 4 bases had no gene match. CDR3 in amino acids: CAISESRQGNTDTQYF. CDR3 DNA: TGTGCCATCAGTGAGTCTCGACAGGGGAACACAGATACGCAGTATTTT.

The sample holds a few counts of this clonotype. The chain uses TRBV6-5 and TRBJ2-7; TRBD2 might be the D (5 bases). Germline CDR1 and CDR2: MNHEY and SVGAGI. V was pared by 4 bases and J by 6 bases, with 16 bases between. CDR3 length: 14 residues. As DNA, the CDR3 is TGTGCCAGCAGTTCCCTCGGGGTCGGCGGCGAGCAGTACTTC. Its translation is CASSSLGVGGEQYF.

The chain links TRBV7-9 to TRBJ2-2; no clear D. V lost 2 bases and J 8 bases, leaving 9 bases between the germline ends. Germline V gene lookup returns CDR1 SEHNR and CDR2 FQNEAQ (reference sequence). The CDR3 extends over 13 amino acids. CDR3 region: CASSLSSDGELFF. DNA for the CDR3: TGTGCCAGCAGCTTATCCTCTGATGGGGAGCTGTTTTTT.

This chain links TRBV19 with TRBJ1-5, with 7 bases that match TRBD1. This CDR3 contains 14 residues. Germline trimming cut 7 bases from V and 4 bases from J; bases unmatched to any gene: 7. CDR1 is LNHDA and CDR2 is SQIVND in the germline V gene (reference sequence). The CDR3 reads CASINRGPNQPQHF. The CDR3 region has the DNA TGTGCCAGTATTAACAGGGGCCCTAATCAGCCCCAGCATTTT.

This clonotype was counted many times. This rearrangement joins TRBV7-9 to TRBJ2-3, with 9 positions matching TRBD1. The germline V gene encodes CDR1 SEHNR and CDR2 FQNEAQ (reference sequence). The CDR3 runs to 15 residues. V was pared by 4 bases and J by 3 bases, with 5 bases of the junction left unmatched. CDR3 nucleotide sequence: TGTGCCAGCAGCTGGCGACAGGGGGTAACAGATACGCAGTATTTT. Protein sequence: CASSWRQGVTDTQYF. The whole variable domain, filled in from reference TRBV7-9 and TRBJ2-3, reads DTGVSQNPRHKITKRGQNVTFRCDPISEHNRLYWYRQTLGQGPEFLTYFQNEAQLEKSRLLSDRFSAERPKGSFSTLEIQRTEQGDSAMYLCASSWRQGVTDTQYFGPGTRLTVL.

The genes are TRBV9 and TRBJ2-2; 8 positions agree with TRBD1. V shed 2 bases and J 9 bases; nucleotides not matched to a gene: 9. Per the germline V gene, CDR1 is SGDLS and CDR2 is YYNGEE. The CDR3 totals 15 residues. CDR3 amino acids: CASSVAGGEFRELFF. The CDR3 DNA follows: TGTGCCAGCAGCGTCGCAGGGGGCGAGTTTCGGGAGCTGTTTTTT.

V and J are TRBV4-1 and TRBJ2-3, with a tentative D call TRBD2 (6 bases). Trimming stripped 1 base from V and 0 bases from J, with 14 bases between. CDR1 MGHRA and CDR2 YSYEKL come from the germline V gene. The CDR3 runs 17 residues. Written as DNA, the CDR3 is TGCGCCAGCAGCCAAGGGAACGCGGGGCTAAGCACAGATACGCAGTATTTT. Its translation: CASSQGNAGLSTDTQYF.

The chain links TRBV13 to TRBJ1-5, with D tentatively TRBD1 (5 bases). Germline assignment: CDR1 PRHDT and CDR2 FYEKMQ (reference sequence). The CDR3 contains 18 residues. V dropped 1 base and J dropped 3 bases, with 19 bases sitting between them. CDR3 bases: TGTGCCAGCAGCTTAGCTGCGGGGCCGGATATGGACAATCAGCCCCAGCATTTT. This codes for CASSLAAGPDMDNQPQHF.

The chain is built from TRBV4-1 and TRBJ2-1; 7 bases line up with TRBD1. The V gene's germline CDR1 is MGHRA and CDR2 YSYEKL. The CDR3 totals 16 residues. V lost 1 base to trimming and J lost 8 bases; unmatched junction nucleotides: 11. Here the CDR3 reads CASSQAGTVGGYEQFF. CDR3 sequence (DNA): TGCGCCAGCAGCCAAGCGGGGACAGTGGGCGGTTATGAGCAGTTCTTC.

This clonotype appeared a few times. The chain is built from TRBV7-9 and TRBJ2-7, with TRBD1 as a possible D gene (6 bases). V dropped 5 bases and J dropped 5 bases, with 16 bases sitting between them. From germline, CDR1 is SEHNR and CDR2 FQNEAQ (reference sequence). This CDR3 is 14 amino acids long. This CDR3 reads CASSRRDMLNEQYF. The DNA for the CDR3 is TGTGCCAGCAGCAGACGGGACATGCTCAACGAGCAGTACTTC.